A selection of T cell receptor beta chains follows, all from one sample in a study of tumor-infiltrating lymphocytes in oesophageal squamous cell carcinoma. TCRdb fed the PCR reads into MiXCR, producing one record per CDR3 protein. The sample consists of 15,000 or so distinct CDR3 sequences, around 50% of them appearing once. Sequenced: normal esophageal tissue next to the tumor. Every receptor here comes from a female donor with esophageal squamous cell carcinoma. Each CDR3 is given with its conserved first and last residue. The D gene is left open where the match is weak. Expanded clones get a size class; other rows say once, few or many, or leave the size out.

size,V,D,length,J,DNA,CDR3
.,TRBV11-2,.,15,TRBJ1-5,TGTGCCAGCAGCTTATTTTCGGATAGCAATCAGCCCCAGCATTTT,CASSLFSDSNQPQHF
.,TRBV11-2,.,15,TRBJ1-2,TGTGCCAGCAGCCCAGCAGATACAGTGAGCTATGGCTACACCTTC,CASSPADTVSYGYTF
.,TRBV11-1,TRBD1,15,TRBJ2-5,TGTGCCAGCAGCATATCCGGGACAGGGTGGGAGACCCAGTACTTC,CASSISGTGWETQYF
.,TRBV7-2,TRBD1,15,TRBJ2-7,TGTGCCAGCAGTCCATACCCGGGACAGGGTGTCGAGCAGTACTTC,CASSPYPGQGVEQYF
once,TRBV18,.,16,TRBJ1-3,TGTGCCAGCTCACCAGTCGGTTGGAGGGGCGGAAACACCATATATTTT,CASSPVGWRGGNTIYF
.,TRBV7-2,TRBD2,14,TRBJ2-1,TGTGCCAGCAGCGTCACTAGCGGGTTTAATGAGCAGTTCTTC,CASSVTSGFNEQFF
many,TRBV6-2/TRBV6-3,.,18,TRBJ2-1,TGTGCCAGCAGTTACCTTCTTTTGACTACGCCAAGTGGGAATGAGCAGTTCTTC,CASSYLLLTTPSGNEQFF
.,TRBV10-3,TRBD2,17,TRBJ2-3,TGTGCCATCAGTGAGTCTCGACTAGCGGGAGGAACAGATACGCAGTATTTT,CAISESRLAGGTDTQYF
many,TRBV11-2,.,17,TRBJ2-3,TGTGCCAGCAGTTCAGACACGGGACTTTACTCCACAGATACGCAGTATTTT,CASSSDTGLYSTDTQYF
.,TRBV12-3/TRBV12-4,TRBD2,16,TRBJ2-5,TGTGCCAGCAGTTTTACCGGGGCGGGAGGCCAAGAGACCCAGTACTTC,CASSFTGAGGQETQYF
.,TRBV27,.,16,TRBJ2-1,TGTGCCAGCAGCCCAGATTTAGCTGCCTCCTACAATGAGCAGTTCTTC,CASSPDLAASYNEQFF
many,TRBV12-5,TRBD2,17,TRBJ2-5,TGTGCTAGTGGTCCGGGACTAGCGGGAGGGGCTCAAGAGACCCAGTACTTC,CASGPGLAGGAQETQYF
.,TRBV7-8,.,14,TRBJ2-1,TGTGCCAGCAGCTTATCCCGAGGCTCTAATGAGCAGTTCTTC,CASSLSRGSNEQFF
.,TRBV12-3/TRBV12-4,TRBD1,15,TRBJ1-1,TGTGCCAGCGGACACGGATGGGACAGGGGGGCTGAAGCTTTCTTT,CASGHGWDRGAEAFF
.,TRBV7-3,TRBD2,15,TRBJ2-1,TGTGCCAGCAGCCCCTATAGCGGGGCTCAAGGCGAGCAGTTCTTC,CASSPYSGAQGEQFF
.,TRBV6-1,.,15,TRBJ2-2,TGTGCCAGCAGTTTGGGCAGAGCGAACACCGGGGAGCTGTTTTTT,CASSLGRANTGELFF
.,TRBV12-3/TRBV12-4,.,15,TRBJ2-7,TGTGCCAGCAGCCCCAGCGGCGGCGTCTACAATGAGCAGTACTTC,CASSPSGGVYNEQYF
.,TRBV7-2,.,15,TRBJ1-4,TGTGCCAGCAGCTTAGAATTCAGGGTGGAGGAAAAACTGTTTTTT,CASSLEFRVEEKLFF
.,TRBV6-2/TRBV6-3,.,12,TRBJ2-3,TGTGCCAGCAGTAAACGGGGGGATACGCAGTATTTT,CASSKRGDTQYF
.,TRBV7-3,.,12,TRBJ2-3,TGTGCCAGCTCCGAGGAAAGTAATACGCAGTATTTT,CASSEESNTQYF
few,TRBV5-1,.,13,TRBJ2-7,TGCGCCAGCAGCTTGGATGTTTCCTACGAGCAGTACTTC,CASSLDVSYEQYF
.,TRBV7-6,.,14,TRBJ2-1,TGTGCCAGCAGCTTATTTGGGGATAGGGGTGAGCAGTTCTTC,CASSLFGDRGEQFF
.,TRBV7-3,.,13,TRBJ2-7,TGTGCCAGCAGCTTAGGGGACCTCTACGAGCAGTACTTC,CASSLGDLYEQYF
.,TRBV7-3,.,16,TRBJ2-1,TGTGCCAGCAGCTTTATCGGCGTCAGCTCCTACAATGAGCAGTTCTTC,CASSFIGVSSYNEQFF